This T cell receptor (beta chain) was recovered during a study of blood T cell repertoires in COVID-19. Whole-study context: T cells, B-cell-depleted T cells, or PBMCs supplied cDNA or gDNA.

Sequencing was performed with immunoSEQ multiplex PCR; in TCRdb, only in-frame clones are kept and a portion is missing. The sample records 350,000 to 400,000 clones, approximately 93% being singletons. Participants were aged about 18 to 90 years, lived in 20 to 25 US areas, and enrolled virtually. Participant-reported clinical history was the basis for cohort assignment. Exposed study participants had met a COVID-19 case within 2 weeks before entry. Germline V gives CDR1 MNHEY, CDR2 SMNVEV (reference sequence). The J segment lost 7 bases and the V segment lost 4 bases, leaving 5 bases of the junction unmatched. The CDR3 loop spans 13 amino acids.

Sequences were obtained from PBMCs or T cells enriched from blood (not recorded which). The J gene is TRBJ1-2, the V gene TRBV27; the match to TRBD1 covers 8 bases. The source of this sequence is a woman aged 40 to 55 who had been exposed to COVID-19. The CDR3 here is CASSSGTGGGYTF. The DNA of the CDR3 is TGTGCCAGCAGTTCTGGAACAGGGGGTGGCTACACCTTC.